These T cell receptor beta chains were read from a single sample in a study of CD8+ T cells in alopecia areata. TCRdb's copy holds only in-frame clones and misses some; the assay was immunoSEQ multiplex PCR. Of some 170,000 clones listed, about 55% were seen once; the top ten hold more than 10%. Sequences were derived from CD8+ T cells sorted from blood, sampled at week 24, from a patient treated with tofacitinib. The receptors were gathered from a human donor with alopecia areata. The CDR3 runs from the conserved cysteine through the conserved F or W. A D gene is named only where the DNA matches it firmly. Clone size is stated in some rows and not others, as once, few, many or a class when expanded.

d_call: NA
j_call: TRBJ1-2
clone_size: NA
v_call: TRBV7-9
cdr3_aa: CASSLDLGSYGYTF
cdr3_nt: TGTGCCAGCAGCTTAGACCTCGGATCGTATGGCTACACCTTC

d_call: NA
j_call: TRBJ2-3
clone_size: few
v_call: TRBV29-1
cdr3_aa: CSVEDPPGASTDTQYF
cdr3_nt: TGCAGCGTTGAAGACCCCCCTGGGGCTAGCACAGATACGCAGTATTTT

d_call: NA
j_call: TRBJ2-5
clone_size: NA
v_call: TRBV10-3
cdr3_aa: CAISGSTQETQYF
cdr3_nt: TGTGCCATCAGTGGGTCAACCCAAGAGACCCAGTACTTC

d_call: TRBD1
j_call: TRBJ2-5
clone_size: NA
v_call: TRBV5-1
cdr3_aa: CASSWGQEQETQYF
cdr3_nt: TGCGCCAGCAGCTGGGGACAGGAACAAGAGACCCAGTACTTC

d_call: TRBD2
j_call: TRBJ2-1
clone_size: NA
v_call: TRBV7-9
cdr3_aa: CASSLAVTSGGVNEQFF
cdr3_nt: TGTGCCAGCAGCTTAGCGGTCACTAGCGGGGGTGTAAATGAGCAGTTCTTC

d_call: NA
j_call: TRBJ2-3
clone_size: NA
v_call: TRBV9
cdr3_aa: CASSTSPARNTDTQYF
cdr3_nt: TGTGCCAGCAGCACCTCCCCAGCCCGAAACACAGATACGCAGTATTTT

d_call: TRBD1
j_call: TRBJ2-7
clone_size: NA
v_call: TRBV2
cdr3_aa: CASSDLRDRAYEQYF
cdr3_nt: TGTGCCAGCAGTGACCTCCGGGACAGAGCCTACGAGCAGTACTTC

d_call: NA
j_call: TRBJ2-4
clone_size: NA
v_call: TRBV30
cdr3_aa: CAWSVDSKNIQYF
cdr3_nt: TGTGCCTGGAGTGTAGACAGTAAAAACATTCAGTACTTC

d_call: TRBD1
j_call: TRBJ2-7
clone_size: NA
v_call: TRBV15
cdr3_aa: CATSRDRGRRTYEQYF
cdr3_nt: TGTGCCACCAGCAGAGATAGGGGGCGGCGAACCTACGAGCAGTACTTC

d_call: NA
j_call: TRBJ2-3
clone_size: NA
v_call: TRBV7-9
cdr3_aa: CASNTGQRPSTDTQYF
cdr3_nt: TGTGCCAGCAACACCGGACAGAGACCTAGCACAGATACGCAGTATTTT

d_call: NA
j_call: TRBJ1-1
clone_size: NA
v_call: TRBV27
cdr3_aa: CASSLRRFTEAFF
cdr3_nt: TGTGCCAGCAGTTTAAGGCGGTTCACTGAAGCTTTCTTT

d_call: NA
j_call: TRBJ2-5
clone_size: few
v_call: TRBV19
cdr3_aa: CASSPDRDQETQYF
cdr3_nt: TGTGCCAGTAGCCCAGACAGAGACCAAGAGACCCAGTACTTC

d_call: NA
j_call: TRBJ2-5
clone_size: NA
v_call: TRBV19
cdr3_aa: CASSTGADDMYF
cdr3_nt: TGTGCCAGTAGTACCGGGGCAGATGACATGTACTTC

d_call: NA
j_call: TRBJ2-1
clone_size: NA
v_call: TRBV2
cdr3_aa: CASMKGEQFF
cdr3_nt: TGTGCCAGCATGAAGGGTGAGCAGTTCTTC

d_call: NA
j_call: TRBJ2-7
clone_size: NA
v_call: TRBV6-5
cdr3_aa: CASRGTRGSYEQYF
cdr3_nt: TGTGCCAGCAGGGGGACGAGGGGCTCCTACGAGCAGTACTTC

d_call: TRBD2
j_call: TRBJ2-1
clone_size: few
v_call: TRBV27
cdr3_aa: CATTSGGAYNEQFF
cdr3_nt: TGTGCCACAACTAGCGGTGGGGCTTACAATGAGCAGTTCTTC

d_call: TRBD1
j_call: TRBJ1-2
clone_size: NA
v_call: TRBV28
cdr3_aa: CASSLRTGTESYYGYTF
cdr3_nt: TGTGCCAGCAGTCTAAGGACAGGGACGGAATCGTATTATGGCTACACCTTC

d_call: NA
j_call: TRBJ1-6
clone_size: few
v_call: TRBV27
cdr3_aa: CASGLDSPLHF
cdr3_nt: TGTGCCAGCGGACTTGATTCACCCCTCCACTTT

d_call: NA
j_call: TRBJ2-2
clone_size: NA
v_call: TRBV7-9
cdr3_aa: CASSLGAGELFF
cdr3_nt: TGTGCCAGCAGCTTAGGTGCCGGGGAGCTGTTTTTT

d_call: NA
j_call: TRBJ1-2
clone_size: NA
v_call: TRBV27
cdr3_aa: CASRTLEGPLYGYTF
cdr3_nt: TGTGCCAGCAGAACCCTTGAGGGACCCCTCTATGGCTACACCTTC